Listed below are T cell receptor beta chains from one sample, sequenced in a study of CD8+CD57+ T cells in acquired aplastic anemia. TCRdb reanalysed the reads using MiXCR and keeps one entry per CDR3 protein. The table shows 400,000 to 600,000 distinct CDR3 sequences, with 25% to 40% occurring only once. Sequenced material: sorted CD4+, CD8+, or CD8+CD57+ T cells (not recorded which) from PBMCs. These receptors came from a human donor with aplastic anemia. Each CDR3 is given with its conserved first and last residue. D genes are given only for firm matches. A clone size is listed for some rows: how often the clone was seen (once, few, many), or a class if it is expanded.

cdr3_length | clone_size | j_call | v_call | d_call | cdr3_nt | cdr3_aa
16 | NA | TRBJ2-2 | TRBV6-5 | NA | TGTGCCAGCAGTTACTCCCTAGCCCCGATTACCGGGGAGCTGTTTTTT | CASSYSLAPITGELFF
15 | few | TRBJ2-1 | TRBV11-2 | TRBD2 | TGTGCCAGCAGAAAACCGGGACTAGCGTACAATGAGCAGTTCTTC | CASRKPGLAYNEQFF
16 | NA | TRBJ1-2 | TRBV25-1 | TRBD1 | TGTGCCAGCAGTGAATCGAACAGGGGGTCCGGAGCTGGCTACACCTTC | CASSESNRGSGAGYTF
17 | few | TRBJ2-3 | TRBV11-2 | NA | TGTGCCAGCAGCTTAGTGATTGCGGGACGTCCCACAGATACGCAGTATTTT | CASSLVIAGRPTDTQYF
17 | few | TRBJ2-3 | TRBV20-1 | TRBD2 | TGCAGTGCTAGAGCTAGCGGGAGAGTCATCGCATTCGATACGCAGTATTTT | CSARASGRVIAFDTQYF
13 | NA | TRBJ1-5 | TRBV5-1 | NA | TGCGCCAGCAGCAATGGGGACGGACAGCCCCAGCATTTT | CASSNGDGQPQHF
16 | NA | TRBJ2-1 | TRBV11-2 | NA | TGTGCCAGCAGCTTGTGGAACAGGGACTCCTACAATGAGCAGTTCTTC | CASSLWNRDSYNEQFF
13 | many | TRBJ1-5 | TRBV20-1 | NA | TGCAGTGCTAGCCTCCGGGGAGGCCAGCCCCAGCATTTT | CSASLRGGQPQHF
14 | many | TRBJ2-1 | TRBV20-1 | TRBD1 | TGCAGTGCTGGGAAGAGGACAGGGTACAATGAGCAGTTCTTC | CSAGKRTGYNEQFF
12 | NA | TRBJ1-1 | TRBV25-1 | NA | TGTGCCGGCAGTGTCCATTCCACTGAAGCTTTCTTT | CAGSVHSTEAFF
15 | few | TRBJ2-7 | TRBV7-2 | TRBD1 | TGTGCCAGCAGCTCCCCGACAGGGTCAGGCTACGAGCAGTACTTC | CASSSPTGSGYEQYF
17 | few | TRBJ2-7 | TRBV6-6 | NA | TGTGCCAGCAGTTACTCGAGTTTAGAAGCCTCGTCCTACGAGCAGTACTTC | CASSYSSLEASSYEQYF
14 | many | TRBJ2-7 | TRBV9 | NA | TGTGCCAGCAGCGTAATAGACGGTACCTACGAGCAGTACTTC | CASSVIDGTYEQYF
11 | few | TRBJ2-7 | TRBV10-3 | NA | TGTGCCATCAGTCAGGGTTACGAGCAGTACTTC | CAISQGYEQYF
14 | many | TRBJ1-6 | TRBV20-1 | TRBD1 | TGCAGTGCTGCTGGTGACAGGGAGAATTCACCCCTCCACTTT | CSAAGDRENSPLHF
14 | NA | TRBJ1-2 | TRBV19 | NA | TGTGCCAGTAGTATAGCTGGGGTGAACTATGGCTACACCTTC | CASSIAGVNYGYTF
15 | NA | TRBJ1-2 | TRBV15 | TRBD1 | TGTGCCACCAGCAGAAAGGACAGGGTCGTCTATGGCTACACCTTC | CATSRKDRVVYGYTF
17 | NA | TRBJ1-2 | TRBV13 | NA | TGTGCCAGCAGTTCACGGCCTATCCGCGCAGCCACTGAAGGCTACACCTTC | CASSSRPIRAATEGYTF
14 | many | TRBJ2-5 | TRBV24-1 | TRBD2 | TGTGCCACCAGTGTTGGCGGGGGACAAGAGACCCAGTACTTC | CATSVGGGQETQYF
12 | many | TRBJ2-5 | TRBV19 | NA | TGTGCCAGTAGTCCCCGCCAAGAGACCCAGTACTTC | CASSPRQETQYF
12 | few | TRBJ2-1 | TRBV20-1 | TRBD2 | TGCAGTGCTAGTGGTAGCGGGAGTGAGCAGTTCTTC | CSASGSGSEQFF
15 | few | TRBJ2-5 | TRBV10-3 | NA | TGTGCCAGCAGTGGCTACGGGACCCCTGCCCCGACCCAGTACTTC | CASSGYGTPAPTQYF
14 | NA | TRBJ1-6 | TRBV5-6 | NA | TGTGCCAGCAGCCCGGCGGGAGTTGTGTCACCCCTCCACTTT | CASSPAGVVSPLHF
13 | many | TRBJ1-5 | TRBV29-1 | NA | TGCAGCGTTGGATCAGGAGAGAATCAGCCCCAGCATTTT | CSVGSGENQPQHF
15 | NA | TRBJ2-5 | TRBV12-3/TRBV12-4 | NA | TGTGCCAGCAGTCCCCAAGGGGGGGGGCTCGGAACCCAGTACTTC | CASSPQGGGLGTQYF
14 | many | TRBJ1-3 | TRBV19 | NA | TGTGCCAGTATTGAGCGGACAAGGGTGAACACCATATATTTT | CASIERTRVNTIYF
13 | NA | TRBJ2-7 | TRBV15 | NA | TGTGCCACCAGCAGAGATCCCATCGGCGAGCAGTACTTC | CATSRDPIGEQYF
13 | many | TRBJ1-5 | TRBV7-9 | NA | TGTGCCAGCAGCTGGGGGGTGAATCAGCCCCAGCATTTT | CASSWGVNQPQHF
16 | NA | TRBJ2-1 | TRBV6-1 | TRBD2 | TGTGCCAGCAAAACAGCGGGGCGAGGCTCCTACAATGAGCAGTTCTTC | CASKTAGRGSYNEQFF
14 | few | TRBJ1-6 | TRBV19 | NA | TGTGCCAGTAGCCTAAAGGAGTTTAATTCACCCCTCCACTTT | CASSLKEFNSPLHF
15 | few | TRBJ2-7 | TRBV5-1 | TRBD2 | TGCGCCAGCAGCTTGGTTGCGGGGGAAACCTACGAGCAGTACTTC | CASSLVAGETYEQYF
14 | NA | TRBJ2-1 | TRBV7-3 | TRBD1 | TGTGCCAGCAGCCTCGACAGGGGAATCGATGAGCAGTTCTTC | CASSLDRGIDEQFF